This T cell receptor beta chain was captured by sequencing in a study of cytomegalovirus exposure and HLA in healthy donors. Study information: Drawn from HLA-typed donors, about 85 million unique TCRs were held in an early data release.

60 Vbeta and 13 Jbeta primers were used in PCR. Profiled with immunoSEQ multiplex PCR; TCRdb holds only in-frame clones, not every one. The data contain 110,000 or so clones, over 75% of them singletons. V dropped 3 bases and J dropped 2; count of bases not matched to a gene: 9. CDR3 length: 16 amino acids. The germline gives CDR1 SGHVS, CDR2 FQNEAQ. Remarks on this clone: No antigen is known for it.

Study-level points and caveats: The study listed approximately 170 cytomegalovirus-associated TCR beta chains. Indistinguishable V segments, including TRBV6-2 and TRBV6-3, were excluded.

The receptor was derived from a man aged 35 to 55 in good health and CMV-seronegative. The chain has TRBV7-8 and TRBJ2-7; TRBD2 matches 8 bases. Sequencing used PBMCs. The CDR3 nucleotides are TGTGCCAGCAGCTTTGCGGCGGGAGCGGGGGCCTACGAGCAGTACTTC. It yields the protein CASSFAAGAGAYEQYF.